This TCR beta chain was captured by sequencing in a study of shared T cell receptors in the human thymus. Using immunoSEQ multiplex PCR, the repertoire was profiled, and TCRdb retains in-frame clones only, with some absent. This table has over 650,000 clones, 87% appearing once. There are 14 residues in the CDR3. Germline assignment: CDR1 SGHRS and CDR2 YFSETQ. V was shortened by 1 base and J by 6 bases, with 13 bases between the two germline ends. Separately, the same data were catalogued under a study of human thymus T cells. Turning to that study: Resections obtained during corrective heart surgery supplied the thymus tissue. Overlap was high between thymic repertoires from unrelated individuals, as reported in related research.

The sequence came from a boy under two years old with a congenital heart defect. Specimen: thymocytes. This chain uses TRBV5-1 with TRBJ1-2; D may be TRBD1 (6 bases). The CDR3 DNA is TGCGCCAGCAGCTTGAGGGCAGGGGCGAATGGCTACACCTTC. Translation: CASSLRAGANGYTF.